This TCR beta chain is drawn from a study of T-cell memory formation after mild COVID-19. Study details: Among the donors, TCR clusters were largely specific to each donor.

Via MiXCR, TCRdb re-called the 5' RACE reads, giving one row per CDR3 protein. This table holds 50,000 to 70,000 distinct CDR3 sequences, more than 9% found once. CDR1 is DFQATT and CDR2 is SNEGSKA in the germline V gene (reference sequence). The length of the CDR3 is 13 residues. Trimming removed 1 base at V and 0 bases at J, with 6 bases between. The sequenced sample was PBMCs or a T cell subset sorted from them (not recorded which). The chain couples TRBV20-1 to TRBJ1-1; D not certain. The source is a man younger than 35 who had mild COVID-19 (a few samples of this study predate the infection). Cell type and time point are not known. Here the CDR3 reads CSARGGLNTEAFF. DNA for the CDR3: TGCAGTGCTAGAGGGGGATTGAACACTGAAGCTTTCTTT.